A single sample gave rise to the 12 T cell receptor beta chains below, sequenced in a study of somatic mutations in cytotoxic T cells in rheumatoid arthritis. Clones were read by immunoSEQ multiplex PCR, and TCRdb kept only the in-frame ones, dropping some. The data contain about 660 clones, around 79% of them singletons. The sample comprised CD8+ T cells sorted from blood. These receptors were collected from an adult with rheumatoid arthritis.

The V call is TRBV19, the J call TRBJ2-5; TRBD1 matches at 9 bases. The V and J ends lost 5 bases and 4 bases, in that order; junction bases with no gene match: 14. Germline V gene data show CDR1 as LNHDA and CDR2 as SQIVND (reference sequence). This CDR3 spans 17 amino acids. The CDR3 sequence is CASSLTQGAKQRETQYF. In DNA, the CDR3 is TGTGCCAGTAGTCTTACACAGGGGGCTAAACAACGAGAGACCCAGTACTTC.

The CDR3 DNA reads TGTGCCAGCAGTAGCCCGATAGGGCTGGGGACAGATACGCAGTATTTT. This translates into CASSSPIGLGTDTQYF. The V call is TRBV27, the J call TRBJ2-3; D is undetermined. V lost 5 bases to trimming and J lost 3 bases, with 18 bases between them. Germline V gene sequence: CDR1 MNHEY, CDR2 SMNVEV (reference sequence). The CDR3 sequence is 16 residues long.

Here the CDR3 reads CASSYSPGAYGYTF. CDR3 bases: TGTGCCAGCAGTTACTCACCGGGCGCCTATGGCTACACCTTC. This chain uses TRBV6-6 with TRBJ1-2; no definite D call. Germline CDR1 and CDR2: MNHNY and SVGAGI (reference sequence). This CDR3 contains 14 residues. V dropped 0 bases and J dropped 4 bases, with 9 bases sitting between them.

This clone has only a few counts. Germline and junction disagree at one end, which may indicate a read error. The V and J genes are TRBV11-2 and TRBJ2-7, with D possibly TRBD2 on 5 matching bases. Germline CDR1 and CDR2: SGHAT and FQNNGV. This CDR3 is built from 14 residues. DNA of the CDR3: TGTGCCAGCAGCAAACTAGAGTCCTCCGACGAGCAGTACTTC. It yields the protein CASSKLESSDEQYF.

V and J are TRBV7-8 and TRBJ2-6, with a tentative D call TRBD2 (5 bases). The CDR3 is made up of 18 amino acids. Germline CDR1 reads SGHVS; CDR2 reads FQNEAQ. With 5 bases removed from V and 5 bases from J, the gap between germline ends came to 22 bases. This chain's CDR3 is CASSTFGRRQSRANVLTF. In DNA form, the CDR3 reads TGTGCCAGCAGCACATTTGGGAGACGACAAAGTCGGGCCAACGTCCTGACTTTC.

CDR3 DNA: TGTGCCTGGTGTTCTGGGGCGGGTTCACCCCTCCACTTT. Its translation is CAWCSGAGSPLHF. J is TRBJ1-6 and V is TRBV30, with a tentative D call TRBD1 (5 bases). Looked up from germline, CDR1 is GTSNPN and CDR2 is SVGIG (reference sequence). Trimming cost V 5 bases and J 9 bases, with 14 bases left between them. The length of the CDR3 is 13 residues.

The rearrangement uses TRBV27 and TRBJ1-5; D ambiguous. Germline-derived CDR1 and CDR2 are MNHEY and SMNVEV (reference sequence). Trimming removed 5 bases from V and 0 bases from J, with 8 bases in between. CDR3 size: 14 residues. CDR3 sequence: CASSGGTSNQPQHF. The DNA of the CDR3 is TGTGCCAGCAGTGGCGGAACTAGCAATCAGCCCCAGCATTTT.

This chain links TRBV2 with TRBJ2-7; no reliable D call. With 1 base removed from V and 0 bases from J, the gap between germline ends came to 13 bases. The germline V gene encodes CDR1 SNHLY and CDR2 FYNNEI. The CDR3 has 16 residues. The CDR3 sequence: CASSEGLLSDSYEQYF. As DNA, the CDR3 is TGTGCCAGCAGTGAAGGCCTGCTGAGCGACTCCTACGAGCAGTACTTC. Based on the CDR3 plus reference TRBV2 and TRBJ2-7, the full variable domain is EPEVTQTPSHQVTQMGQEVILRCVPISNHLYFYWYRQILGQKVEFLVSFYNNEISEKSEIFDDQFSVERPDGSNFTLKIRSTKLEDSAMYFCASSEGLLSDSYEQYFGPGTRLTVT.

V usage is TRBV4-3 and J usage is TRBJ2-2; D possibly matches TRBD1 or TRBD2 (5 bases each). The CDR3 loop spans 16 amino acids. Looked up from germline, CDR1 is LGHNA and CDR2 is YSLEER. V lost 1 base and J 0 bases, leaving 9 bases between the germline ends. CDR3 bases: TGCGCCAGCAGCCAAGGCCGGGACCCGAACACCGGGGAGCTGTTTTTT. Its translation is CASSQGRDPNTGELFF.

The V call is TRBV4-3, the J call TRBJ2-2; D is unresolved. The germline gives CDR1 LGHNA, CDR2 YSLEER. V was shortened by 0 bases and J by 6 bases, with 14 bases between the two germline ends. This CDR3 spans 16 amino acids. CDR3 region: CASSQDLQPGSGELFF. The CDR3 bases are TGCGCCAGCAGCCAAGACCTACAGCCCGGGTCCGGGGAGCTGTTTTTT.

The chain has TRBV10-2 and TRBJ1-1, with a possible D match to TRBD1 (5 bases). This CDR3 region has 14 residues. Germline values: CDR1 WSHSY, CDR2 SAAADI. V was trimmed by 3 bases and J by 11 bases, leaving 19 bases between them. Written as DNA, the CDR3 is TGCGCCAGCAGTGACCCCCGGAGGGGTTCGATCGCTTTCTTT. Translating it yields CASSDPRRGSIAFF.

CDR3 nucleotides: TGTGCCAGCAGCTCTTCAGGGGGCGCAGGCTATGGCTACACCTTC. Translated, it gives CASSSSGGAGYGYTF. This chain links TRBV7-9 with TRBJ1-2; TRBD1 aligns across 8 bases. Per germline, CDR1 SEHNR and CDR2 FQNEAQ (reference sequence). V trimming: 4 bases; J trimming: 4 bases; junction bases outside the gene matches: 8. This CDR3 is 15 amino acids long.